This T cell receptor beta chain was obtained from a study of long-term antiretroviral therapy in people with HIV. Study in general: The immediate-ART recommendation dates to 2015, and the earliest samples predate it by about a decade.

The CDR3 is 15 amino acids. The germline V and J ends were trimmed by 6 bases and 3 bases, with 17 bases remaining between them. From germline, CDR1 is MNHEY and CDR2 SMNVEV (reference sequence). None of the participants with HIV were treated outside the United States. Samples held about 0.9-11 million cryopreserved PBMC, and DNA extraction followed. A v3.0 immunoSEQ assay was performed at survey level. Using immunoSEQ multiplex PCR, the repertoire was profiled, and TCRdb retains in-frame clones only, with some absent. This table has 20,000 to 25,000 clones, around four fifths appearing once. The TCR sequence derives from a man between 18 and 35 years old with HIV. V gene TRBV27 combines with J gene TRBJ1-1; the D gene is possibly TRBD1 (5 bases). This material consisted of unsorted PBMCs, taken roughly 4 years after starting antiretroviral therapy. CDR3 bases: TGTGCCAGCAGATTTTGGGGGGATCGGTACACTGAAGCTTTCTTT. Encoded protein: CASRFWGDRYTEAFF.